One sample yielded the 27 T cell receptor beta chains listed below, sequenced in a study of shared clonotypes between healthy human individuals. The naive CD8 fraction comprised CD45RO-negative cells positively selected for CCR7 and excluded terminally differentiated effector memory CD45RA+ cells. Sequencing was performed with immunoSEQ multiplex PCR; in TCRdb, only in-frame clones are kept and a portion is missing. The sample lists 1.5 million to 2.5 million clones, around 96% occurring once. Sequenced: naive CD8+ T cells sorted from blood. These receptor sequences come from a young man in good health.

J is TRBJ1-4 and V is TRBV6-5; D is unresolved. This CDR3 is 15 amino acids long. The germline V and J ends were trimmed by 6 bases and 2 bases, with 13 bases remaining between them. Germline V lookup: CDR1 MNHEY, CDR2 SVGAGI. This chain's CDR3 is CASRPKTWTNEKLFF. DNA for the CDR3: TGTGCCAGCAGACCGAAGACATGGACTAATGAAAAACTGTTTTTT.

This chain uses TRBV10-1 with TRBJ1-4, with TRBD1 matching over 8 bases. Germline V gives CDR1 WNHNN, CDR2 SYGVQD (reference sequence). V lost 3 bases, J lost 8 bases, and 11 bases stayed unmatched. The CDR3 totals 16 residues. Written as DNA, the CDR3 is TGCGCCAGCAGTGATTCAGGGGGCGCTTCTGAGGAAAAACTGTTTTTT. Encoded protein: CASSDSGGASEEKLFF.

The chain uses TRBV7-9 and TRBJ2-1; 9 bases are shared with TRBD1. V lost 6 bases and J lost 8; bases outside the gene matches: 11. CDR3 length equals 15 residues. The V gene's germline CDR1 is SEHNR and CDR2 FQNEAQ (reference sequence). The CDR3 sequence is CASRKTGGPTDEQFF. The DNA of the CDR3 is TGTGCCAGCAGGAAGACAGGGGGACCTACGGATGAGCAGTTCTTC.

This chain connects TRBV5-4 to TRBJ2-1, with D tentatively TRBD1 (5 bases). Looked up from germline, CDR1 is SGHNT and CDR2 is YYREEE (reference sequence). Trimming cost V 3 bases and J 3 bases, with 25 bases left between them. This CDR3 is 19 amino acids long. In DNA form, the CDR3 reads TGTGCCAGCAGCTCATTGGTACAGGCCCCGACCTCGGACTACAATGAGCAGTTCTTC. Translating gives CASSSLVQAPTSDYNEQFF.

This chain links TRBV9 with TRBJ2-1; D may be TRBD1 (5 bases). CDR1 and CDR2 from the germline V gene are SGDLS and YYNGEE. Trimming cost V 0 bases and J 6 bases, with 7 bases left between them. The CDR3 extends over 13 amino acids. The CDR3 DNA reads TGTGCCAGCAGCGTAGAGGACACCAATGAGCAGTTCTTC. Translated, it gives CASSVEDTNEQFF.

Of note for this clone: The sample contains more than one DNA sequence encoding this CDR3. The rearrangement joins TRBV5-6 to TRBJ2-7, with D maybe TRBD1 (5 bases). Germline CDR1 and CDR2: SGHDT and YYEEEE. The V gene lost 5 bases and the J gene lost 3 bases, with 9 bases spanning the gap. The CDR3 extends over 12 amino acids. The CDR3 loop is CASSYDSYEQYF. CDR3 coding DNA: TGTGCCAGCAGTTACGACAGCTACGAGCAGTACTTC.

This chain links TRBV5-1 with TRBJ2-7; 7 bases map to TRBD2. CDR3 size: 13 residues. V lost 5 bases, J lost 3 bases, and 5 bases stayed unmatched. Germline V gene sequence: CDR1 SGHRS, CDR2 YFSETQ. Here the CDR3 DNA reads TGCGCCAGCAGGGAAGCGGGAAGCTACGAGCAGTACTTC. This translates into CASREAGSYEQYF.

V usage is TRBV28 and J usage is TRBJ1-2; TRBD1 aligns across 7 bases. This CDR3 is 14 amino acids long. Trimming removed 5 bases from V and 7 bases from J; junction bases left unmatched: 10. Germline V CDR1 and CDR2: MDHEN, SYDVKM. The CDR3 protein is CASSVGQSYAGYTF. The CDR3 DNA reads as TGTGCCAGCAGTGTGGGACAGTCCTATGCTGGCTACACCTTC.

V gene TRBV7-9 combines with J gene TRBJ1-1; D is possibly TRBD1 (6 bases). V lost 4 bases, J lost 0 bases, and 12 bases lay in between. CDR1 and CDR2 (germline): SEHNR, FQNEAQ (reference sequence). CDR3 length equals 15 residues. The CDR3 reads CASSSPGVLNTEAFF. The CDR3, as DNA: TGTGCCAGCAGCTCACCAGGGGTCCTGAACACTGAAGCTTTCTTT.

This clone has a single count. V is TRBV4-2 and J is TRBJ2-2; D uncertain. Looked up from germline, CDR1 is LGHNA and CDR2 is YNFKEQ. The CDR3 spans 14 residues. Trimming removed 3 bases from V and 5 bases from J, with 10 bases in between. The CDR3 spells CASSHFTETGELFF. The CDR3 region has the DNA TGTGCCAGCAGCCACTTCACAGAAACCGGGGAGCTGTTTTTT.

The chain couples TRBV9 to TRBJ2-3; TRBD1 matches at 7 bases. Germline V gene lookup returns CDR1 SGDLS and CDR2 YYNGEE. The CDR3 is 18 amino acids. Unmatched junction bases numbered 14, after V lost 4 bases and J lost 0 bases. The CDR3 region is CASSSIGGPTPSTDTQYF. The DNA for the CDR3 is TGTGCCAGCAGCTCGATAGGGGGCCCAACCCCTAGCACAGATACGCAGTATTTT.

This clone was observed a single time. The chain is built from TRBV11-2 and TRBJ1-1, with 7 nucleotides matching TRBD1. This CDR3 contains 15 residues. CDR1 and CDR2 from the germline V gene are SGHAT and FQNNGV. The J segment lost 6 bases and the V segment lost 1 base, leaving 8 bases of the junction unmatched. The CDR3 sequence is CASSLVAGGRSEAFF. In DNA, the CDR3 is TGTGCCAGCAGCTTAGTAGCAGGGGGAAGGTCTGAAGCTTTCTTT.

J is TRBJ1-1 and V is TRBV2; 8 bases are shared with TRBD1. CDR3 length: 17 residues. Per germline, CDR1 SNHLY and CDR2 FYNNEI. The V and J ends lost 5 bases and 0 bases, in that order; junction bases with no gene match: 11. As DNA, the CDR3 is TGTGCCAGCAGTTCTCCTCCGACAGGGGCCATGAACACTGAAGCTTTCTTT. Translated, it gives CASSSPPTGAMNTEAFF.

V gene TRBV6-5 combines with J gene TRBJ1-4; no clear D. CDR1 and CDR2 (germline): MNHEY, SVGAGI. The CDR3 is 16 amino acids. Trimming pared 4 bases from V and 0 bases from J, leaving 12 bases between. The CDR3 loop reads CASSSTPFATNEKLFF. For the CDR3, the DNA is TGTGCCAGCAGTTCGACACCGTTTGCAACTAATGAAAAACTGTTTTTT.

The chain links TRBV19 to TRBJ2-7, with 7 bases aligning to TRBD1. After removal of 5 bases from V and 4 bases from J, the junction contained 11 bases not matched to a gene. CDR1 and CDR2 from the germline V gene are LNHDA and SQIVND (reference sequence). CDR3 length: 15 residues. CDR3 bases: TGTGCCAGTAGTCCAGGGACAGTCTCCGGGTACGAGCAGTACTTC. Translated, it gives CASSPGTVSGYEQYF.

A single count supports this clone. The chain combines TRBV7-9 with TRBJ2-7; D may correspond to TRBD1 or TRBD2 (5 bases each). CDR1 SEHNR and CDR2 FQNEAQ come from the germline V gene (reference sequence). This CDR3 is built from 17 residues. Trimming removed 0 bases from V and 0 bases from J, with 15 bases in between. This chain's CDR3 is CASSLAWAGSNSYEQYF. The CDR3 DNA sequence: TGTGCCAGCAGCTTAGCGTGGGCAGGGAGTAACTCCTACGAGCAGTACTTC.

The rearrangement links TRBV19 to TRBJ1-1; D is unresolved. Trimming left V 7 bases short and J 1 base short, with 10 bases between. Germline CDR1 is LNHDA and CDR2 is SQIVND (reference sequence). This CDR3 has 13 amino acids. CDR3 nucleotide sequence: TGTGCCAGTACAATCTTGCCGAACACTGAAGCTTTCTTT. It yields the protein CASTILPNTEAFF.

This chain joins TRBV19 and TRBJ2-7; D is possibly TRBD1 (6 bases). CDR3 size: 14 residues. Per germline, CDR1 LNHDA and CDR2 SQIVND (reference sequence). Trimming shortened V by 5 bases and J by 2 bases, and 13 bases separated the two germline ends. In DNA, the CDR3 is TGTGCCAGTAGTTCCCGGGACACAGCCTACGAGCAGTACTTC. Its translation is CASSSRDTAYEQYF. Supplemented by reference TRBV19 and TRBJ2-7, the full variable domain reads DGGITQSPKYLFRKEGQNVTLSCEQNLNHDAMYWYRQDPGQGLRLIYYSQIVNDFQKGDIAEGYSVSREKKESFPLTVTSAQKNPTAFYLCASSSRDTAYEQYFGPGTRLTVT.

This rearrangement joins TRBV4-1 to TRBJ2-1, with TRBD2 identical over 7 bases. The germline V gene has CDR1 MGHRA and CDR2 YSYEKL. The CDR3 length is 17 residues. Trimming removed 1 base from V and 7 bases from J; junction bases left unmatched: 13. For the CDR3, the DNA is TGCGCCAGCAGCCAAGTGGGCGGCGGGAGTCTTTTGAATGAGCAGTTCTTC. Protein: CASSQVGGGSLLNEQFF.

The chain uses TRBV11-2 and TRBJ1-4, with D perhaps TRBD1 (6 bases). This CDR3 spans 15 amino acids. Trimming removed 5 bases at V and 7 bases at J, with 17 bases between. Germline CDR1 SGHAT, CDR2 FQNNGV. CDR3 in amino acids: CASSPDRGASEKLFF. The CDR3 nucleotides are TGTGCCAGCAGCCCAGATCGGGGGGCGAGTGAAAAACTGTTTTTT.

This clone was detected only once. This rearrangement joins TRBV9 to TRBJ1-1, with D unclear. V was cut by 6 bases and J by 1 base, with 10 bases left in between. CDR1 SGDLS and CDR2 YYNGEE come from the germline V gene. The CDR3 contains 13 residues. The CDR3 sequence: CASTAVSNTEAFF. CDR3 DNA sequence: TGTGCCAGCACGGCAGTGTCGAACACTGAAGCTTTCTTT.

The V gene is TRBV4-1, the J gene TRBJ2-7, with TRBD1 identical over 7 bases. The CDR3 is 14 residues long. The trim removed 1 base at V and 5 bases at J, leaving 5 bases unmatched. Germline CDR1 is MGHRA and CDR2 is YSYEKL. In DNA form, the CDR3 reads TGCGCCAGCAGCCAAGCGGACAGGATCAACGAGCAGTACTTC. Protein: CASSQADRINEQYF.

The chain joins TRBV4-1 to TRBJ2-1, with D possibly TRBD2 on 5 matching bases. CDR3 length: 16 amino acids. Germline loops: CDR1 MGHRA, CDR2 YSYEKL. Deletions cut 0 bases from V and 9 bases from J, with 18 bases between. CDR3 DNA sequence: TGCGCCAGCAGCCAAGATCAGTTCGCTAGCCGTGTTGAGCAGTTCTTC. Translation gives CASSQDQFASRVEQFF.

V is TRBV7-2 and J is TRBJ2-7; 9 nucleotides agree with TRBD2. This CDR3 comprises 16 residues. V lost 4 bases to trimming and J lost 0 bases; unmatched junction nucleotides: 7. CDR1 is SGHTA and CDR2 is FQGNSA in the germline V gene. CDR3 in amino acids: CASSYELAGSSYEQYF. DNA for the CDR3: TGTGCCAGCAGCTACGAGCTAGCGGGGAGCTCCTACGAGCAGTACTTC.

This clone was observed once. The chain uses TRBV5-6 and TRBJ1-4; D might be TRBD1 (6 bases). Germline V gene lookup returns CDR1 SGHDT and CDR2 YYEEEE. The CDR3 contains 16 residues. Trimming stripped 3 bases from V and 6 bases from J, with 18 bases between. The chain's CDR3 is CASSYGTGLEHEKLFF. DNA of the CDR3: TGTGCCAGCAGCTACGGTACAGGGTTAGAACATGAAAAACTGTTTTTT.

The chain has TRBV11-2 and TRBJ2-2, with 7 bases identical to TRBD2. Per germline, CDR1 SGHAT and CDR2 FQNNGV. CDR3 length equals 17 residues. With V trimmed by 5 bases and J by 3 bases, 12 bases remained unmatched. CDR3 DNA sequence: TGTGCCAGCAGCGTTTCTCAAAGGGCGGGGGACACCGGGGAGCTGTTTTTT. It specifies CASSVSQRAGDTGELFF.

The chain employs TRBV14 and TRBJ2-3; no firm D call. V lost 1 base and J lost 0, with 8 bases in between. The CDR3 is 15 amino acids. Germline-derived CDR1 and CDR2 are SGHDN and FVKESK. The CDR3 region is CASSQVGFSTDTQYF. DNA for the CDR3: TGTGCCAGCAGCCAAGTTGGGTTTAGCACAGATACGCAGTATTTT.